These T cell receptor beta chains were read from a single sample in a study of T cells in Graves' hyperthyroidism and ophthalmopathy. TCRdb called the multiplex PCR reads again in MiXCR, with one record for every CDR3 protein. There are around 300,000 distinct CDR3 sequences in the sample; about 14% occur only once, and approximately 7.8% lies in the top ten. Input material: blood. The receptor source for this set is a woman younger than 45 with Graves' hyperthyroidism that later progressed to Graves' ophthalmopathy. The CDR3 runs from the conserved cysteine through the conserved F or W. A D gene is named only where the DNA matches it firmly. Clone size is stated in some rows and not others, as once, few, many or a class when expanded.

>-|TRBV27|many|TRBJ2-3
CASSILGDTQYF
TGTGCCAGCAGCATACTAGGCGATACGCAGTATTTT
>TRBD2|TRBV12-3/TRBV12-4|many|TRBJ2-2
CASARLAGEEELFF
TGTGCCAGCGCACGACTAGCGGGAGAGGAGGAGCTGTTTTTT
>TRBD1|TRBV30|-|TRBJ1-1
CASSWGQYNTEAFF
TGTGCCAGCAGCTGGGGACAGTATAACACTGAAGCTTTCTTT
>-|TRBV13|many|TRBJ2-1
CASSSRTVPSYNEQFF
TGTGCCAGCAGCTCACGGACAGTCCCCTCCTACAATGAGCAGTTCTTC
>-|TRBV6-2/TRBV6-3|-|TRBJ2-3
CASSYGGALSDTQYF
TGTGCCAGCAGTTACGGGGGGGCTCTGTCGGATACGCAGTATTTT
>-|TRBV6-7|-|TRBJ2-5
CASPPDTTGGEGTQYF
TGTGCCAGTCCGCCAGATACGACAGGAGGGGAAGGGACCCAGTACTTC
>-|TRBV2|few|TRBJ2-4
CASSVETIIAKNIQYF
TGTGCCAGCAGTGTAGAGACGATAATAGCCAAAAACATTCAGTACTTC
>TRBD2|TRBV29-1|many|TRBJ2-7
CSVVGGNEQYF
TGCAGCGTTGTGGGGGGGAACGAGCAGTACTTC
>TRBD2|TRBV28|many|TRBJ2-3
CASSTSGSGTDTQYF
TGTGCCAGCAGTACTAGCGGGAGTGGCACAGATACGCAGTATTTT
>-|TRBV11-3|few|TRBJ2-1
CASSLSSGYNNEQFF
TGTGCCAGCAGCTTATCCAGCGGGTATAACAATGAGCAGTTCTTC
>TRBD2|TRBV15|many|TRBJ2-1
CATSRPGLAGGSYNEQFF
TGTGCCACCAGCAGACCGGGACTAGCGGGAGGGTCCTACAATGAGCAGTTCTTC
>-|TRBV7-6|-|TRBJ1-3
CASSSSASANSGNTIYF
TGTGCCAGCAGCTCCTCGGCGTCGGCAAACTCTGGAAACACCATATATTTT
>-|TRBV5-5|few|TRBJ2-5
CASSLSGLGETQYF
TGTGCCAGCAGCTTGTCAGGGCTGGGAGAGACCCAGTACTTC
>TRBD2|TRBV4-3|many|TRBJ2-7
CASSQGRDYHYEQYF
TGCGCCAGCAGCCAAGGAAGGGACTACCACTACGAGCAGTACTTC
>-|TRBV27|many|TRBJ2-7
CASSSSGQGGYEQYF
-
>-|TRBV7-2|many|TRBJ2-3
CASSQRLGTDTQYF
TGTGCCAGCAGCCAACGTCTGGGCACAGATACGCAGTATTTT
>TRBD2|TRBV19|-|TRBJ2-3
CARNTGLAGADTQYF
TGTGCCCGCAACACCGGACTAGCGGGAGCAGATACGCAGTATTTT
>-|TRBV9|many|TRBJ1-2
CASSVENGGAYGYTF
TGTGCCAGCAGCGTAGAAAACGGGGGCGCCTATGGCTACACCTTC
>-|TRBV10-3|many|TRBJ2-7
CAISPLGSVYEQYF
TGTGCCATCTCCCCACTTGGCAGCGTCTACGAGCAGTACTTC
>-|TRBV4-2|few|TRBJ1-1
CASRAGWYTEAFF
TGTGCCAGCCGGGCAGGGTGGTACACTGAAGCTTTCTTT
>TRBD1|TRBV14|-|TRBJ2-4
CASSRKQGIGNIQYF
TGTGCCAGCAGCCGCAAACAGGGGATTGGAAACATTCAGTACTTC
>TRBD2|TRBV3-1|-|TRBJ2-3
CASSQVFTGVGTSGDTQYF
TGTGCCAGCAGCCAAGTATTTACAGGGGTCGGGACTAGCGGAGATACGCAGTATTTT
>-|TRBV5-8|-|TRBJ2-7
CASSVTSSEQYF
TGTGCCAGCAGCGTAACTAGCTCCGAGCAGTACTTC
>-|TRBV4-1|few|TRBJ1-1
CATKGTEAFF
TGCGCTACAAAGGGCACTGAAGCTTTCTTT
>TRBD1|TRBV7-2|many|TRBJ1-1
CASSQWDSTEAFF
TGTGCCAGCAGCCAGTGGGACAGCACTGAAGCTTTCTTT
>-|TRBV20-1|many|TRBJ1-2
CSARDVHGYTF
TGCAGTGCTAGAGATGTCCATGGCTACACCTTC
>-|TRBV6-2/TRBV6-3|many|TRBJ2-7
CASSFDRYSYEQYF
TGTGCCAGCAGTTTCGACAGATACTCCTACGAGCAGTACTTC
>-|TRBV7-2|many|TRBJ1-2
CASRLGQNYGYTF
TGTGCCAGCAGACTCGGACAGAACTATGGCTACACCTTC
>TRBD2|TRBV9|-|TRBJ2-7
CASSLTTSGINEQYF
TGTGCCAGCAGCCTAACCACTAGCGGGATAAACGAGCAGTACTTC
>-|TRBV6-1|few|TRBJ2-1
CASSEVGELYNEQFF
TGTGCCAGCAGTGAAGTCGGGGAACTTTACAATGAGCAGTTCTTC
>-|TRBV20-1|many|TRBJ2-3
CSARDKSQPPDTQYF
TGCAGTGCTAGAGATAAAAGCCAGCCCCCAGATACGCAGTATTTT
>TRBD2|TRBV18|many|TRBJ2-7
CASSPLAGVYEQYF
TGTGCCAGCTCCCCACTAGCGGGGGTCTACGAGCAGTACTTC
>-|TRBV19|-|TRBJ2-1
CASSKMGRTVFPDEQFF
TGTGCCAGTAGTAAGATGGGGCGGACCGTTTTTCCCGATGAGCAATTCTTC
>-|TRBV6-1|many|TRBJ1-2
CASSTEQYGYTF
TGTGCCAGCAGCACCGAACAGTATGGCTACACCTTC
>-|TRBV15|-|TRBJ2-7
CATSRGYGVTVEQYF
TGTGCCACCAGCAGGGGGTATGGAGTAACAGTCGAGCAGTACTTC
>-|TRBV19|many|TRBJ1-2
CASTPTRGRGYGYTF
TGTGCCAGTACCCCGACACGGGGCCGGGGCTATGGCTACACCTTC
>-|TRBV5-5|many|TRBJ2-1
CASSLTAGRNEQFF
TGTGCCAGCAGCTTGACGGCGGGAAGAAATGAGCAGTTCTTC
>-|TRBV29-1|many|TRBJ1-1
CSVVHNTEAFF
TGCAGCGTTGTCCACAACACTGAAGCTTTCTTT
>-|TRBV5-1|-|TRBJ2-3
CASSLGALDTQYF
TGCGCCAGCAGCTTGGGTGCATTAGATACGCAGTATTTT
>-|TRBV4-3|many|TRBJ1-2
CASSQVGQIGSYGYTF
TGCGCCAGCAGCCAAGTTGGCCAGATTGGGAGCTATGGCTACACCTTC
>TRBD1|TRBV29-1|many|TRBJ2-3
CSADGTATSTDTQYF
TGCAGCGCCGACGGGACAGCTACTAGCACAGATACGCAGTATTTT
>-|TRBV3-2|many|TRBJ2-7
CASSQGHSGKSSYEQYF
TGTGCCAGCAGCCAAGGCCATAGCGGGAAGAGCTCCTACGAGCAGTACTTC